The TCR beta chain described here comes from a study of T cells in Graves' hyperthyroidism and ophthalmopathy. Findings and limits, study-wide: Ophthalmopathy was distinguished from stable hyperthyroidism by 13 V-J signatures.

RNA transcripts were the template for amplifying TCR beta CDR3 regions. An initial round of RT-PCR targeting the TCR CDR3 relied on the HTBI primer set. TCRdb fed the multiplex PCR reads into MiXCR, producing one record per CDR3 protein. Among under 800,000 distinct CDR3 sequences listed, 14% were seen once. Researchers defined stable Graves' hyperthyroidism as no ophthalmopathy progression within 18 months. Trimming stripped 5 bases from V and 2 bases from J, with 8 bases between. The CDR3 spans 13 residues. The germline V gene has CDR1 SGHVS and CDR2 FQNEAQ. This clonotype was found many times. Its target is unknown.

The genes are TRBV7-8 and TRBJ2-3; D is ambiguous. The receptor was derived from a woman aged 18-29 years with Graves' hyperthyroidism. Sequencing was done on a sample of blood. CDR3 DNA sequence: TGTGCCAGCAGCCCCACAGTCACAGATACGCAGTATTTT. Encoded protein: CASSPTVTDTQYF.